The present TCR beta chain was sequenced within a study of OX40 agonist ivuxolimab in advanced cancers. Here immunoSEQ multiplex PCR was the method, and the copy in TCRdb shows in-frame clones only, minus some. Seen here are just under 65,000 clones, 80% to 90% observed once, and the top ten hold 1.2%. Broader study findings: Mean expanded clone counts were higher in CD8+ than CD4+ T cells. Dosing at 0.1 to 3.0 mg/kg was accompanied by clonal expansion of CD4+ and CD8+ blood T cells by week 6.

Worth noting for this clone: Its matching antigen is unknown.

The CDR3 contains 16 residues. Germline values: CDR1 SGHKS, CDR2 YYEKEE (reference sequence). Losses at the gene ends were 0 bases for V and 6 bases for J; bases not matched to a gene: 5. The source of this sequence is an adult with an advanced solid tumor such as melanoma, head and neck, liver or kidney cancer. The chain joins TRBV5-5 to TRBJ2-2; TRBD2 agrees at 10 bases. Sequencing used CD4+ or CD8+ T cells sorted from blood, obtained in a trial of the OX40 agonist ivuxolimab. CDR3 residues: CASSLVPSGSSGELFF. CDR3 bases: TGTGCCAGCAGCTTGGTCCCTAGCGGGAGCTCCGGGGAGCTGTTTTTT.